Below, one T cell receptor (beta chain) is given with its context. What it recognizes is unknown. This record belongs to a study of T cell responses to AZD1222 COVID-19 vaccine. Study observations and caveats: Clonal diversity was possibly underestimated; the donors were predominantly white British and more often female. Repertoires were obtained only post-peak T cell response. Variant regions that are unmutated are reportedly the target of nearly half of spike-specific TCRs.

In germline, CDR1 is MNHEY, CDR2 SVGEGT. The CDR3 spans 14 residues. Germline trimming cut 7 bases from V and 4 bases from J; bases unmatched to any gene: 10. The repertoire was sequenced with immunoSEQ multiplex PCR; TCRdb's copy has only in-frame clones and lacks some. In the table there are just over 60,000 clones, around three quarters of which are singletons. The sample was peripheral blood, taken on day 0 of AZD1222 vaccination. The chain is built from TRBV6-2 or TRBV6-3 and TRBJ2-7; 7 bases fit TRBD1. The TCR sequence derives from an adult in good health. CDR3 residues: CASTPWGTDYEQYF. The CDR3 DNA reads as TGTGCCAGCACCCCCTGGGGGACAGATTACGAGCAGTACTTC.